These 27 T cell receptor beta chains were sequenced from one sample in a study of blood T cell repertoires in COVID-19. The repertoire was sequenced with immunoSEQ multiplex PCR; TCRdb's copy has only in-frame clones and lacks some. The repertoire holds roughly 70,000 clones, with under 95% as singletons. Sequencing input: peripheral blood. These TCRs come from a man in his fifties or sixties with acute or convalescent COVID-19.

The CDR3 sequence is CASSRNVGQGANEQYV. The CDR3 DNA follows: TGCGCCAGCAGCCGTAACGTGGGACAGGGGGCTAACGAGCAGTACGTC. The chain links TRBV4-1 to TRBJ2-7; 12 nucleotides line up with TRBD1. Germline CDR1 MGHRA, CDR2 YSYEKL. This CDR3 has 16 residues. V dropped 4 bases and J dropped 5; count of bases not matched to a gene: 9.

This rearrangement joins TRBV3-1 (or the pseudogene TRBV3-2) to TRBJ1-1; D call uncertain. The CDR3 extends over 15 amino acids. Looked up from germline, CDR1 is LGHDT and CDR2 is YNNKEL (reference sequence). Trimming stripped 9 bases from V and 6 bases from J, with 23 bases between. CDR3 nucleotide sequence: TGTGCCAGATACAGTAACGACCTTCCCCCACCTGAAGCTTTCTTT. It codes for CARYSNDLPPPEAFF.

This chain connects TRBV24-1 to TRBJ2-2, with D perhaps TRBD1 (5 bases). The CDR3 is made up of 15 amino acids. Germline values: CDR1 KGHDR, CDR2 SFDVKD. V dropped 4 bases and J dropped 5 bases, with 13 bases sitting between them. The CDR3 bases are TGTGCCACCAGTGAAGGTGGTCAGGGAACCGGGGAGCTGTTTTTT. Translating it yields CATSEGGQGTGELFF.

The V gene is TRBV4-2, the J gene TRBJ2-5, with 7 bases identical to TRBD1. CDR3 length: 15 residues. V was clipped by 0 bases and J by 4 bases; unmatched bases: 5. Looked up from germline, CDR1 is LGHNA and CDR2 is YNFKEQ. The CDR3 loop reads CASSQEGTAPETQYF. In DNA form, the CDR3 reads TGTGCCAGCAGCCAAGAGGGGACAGCCCCAGAGACCCAGTACTTC.

This clone was seen only once. The V and J genes are TRBV28 and TRBJ2-1; 9 bases match TRBD1. The CDR3 is 15 amino acids. V lost 3 bases to trimming and J lost 4 bases; unmatched junction nucleotides: 4. Germline CDR1 is MDHEN and CDR2 is SYDVKM. CDR3 protein: CASSFTGGRYNEQFF. CDR3 sequence (DNA): TGTGCCAGCAGTTTCACAGGGGGCAGGTACAATGAGCAGTTCTTC.

The chain couples TRBV5-1 to TRBJ2-3; D not resolved. The germline V gene encodes CDR1 SGHRS and CDR2 YFSETQ. CDR3 length equals 12 residues. The germline V and J ends were trimmed by 2 bases and 5 bases, with 6 bases remaining between them. DNA for the CDR3: TGCGCCAGCAGCTTTGCAGGAGATACGCAGTATTTT. The encoded protein is CASSFAGDTQYF.

This clone came up a few times. This chain connects TRBV3-1 (or the pseudogene TRBV3-2) to TRBJ2-7, with TRBD2 matching over 7 bases. V was clipped by 1 base and J by 0 bases; unmatched bases: 3. This CDR3 is 15 amino acids long. Germline V gene sequence: CDR1 LGHDT, CDR2 YNNKEL (reference sequence). The chain's CDR3 is CASSQVGGSSYEQYF. The CDR3, as DNA: TGTGCCAGCAGCCAAGTTGGCGGGAGCTCCTACGAGCAGTACTTC.

The chain carries TRBV21-1 and TRBJ2-3; the table calls TRBD1, which could not be checked here. TRBV21-1 is recorded as a pseudogene. The CDR3 has 15 residues. The CDR3 protein is CASSKWDRRTDTQYF. The CDR3 region has the DNA TGTGCCAGCAGCAAATGGGACAGACGCACAGATACGCAGTATTTT.

The V and J genes are TRBV4-3 and TRBJ2-3; tentative D call: TRBD1 (5 bases). V gave up 0 bases and J gave up 0 bases, with 16 bases separating them. The CDR3 loop spans 18 amino acids. The germline gives CDR1 LGHNA, CDR2 YSLEER. The DNA for the CDR3 is TGCGCCAGCAGCCAAGATGGACCAGGGCTTTATAGCACAGATACGCAGTATTTT. Protein product: CASSQDGPGLYSTDTQYF.

In its sample, this clone was seen a few times. The V gene is TRBV10-3, the J gene TRBJ2-7; D unclear. This CDR3 has 11 amino acids. CDR1 and CDR2 (germline): ENHRY, SYGVKD. The V gene lost 2 bases and the J gene lost 11 bases, with 10 bases spanning the gap. In nucleotides, the CDR3 is TGTGCCATCAGTGAGCCCGCCGGTGAGTACGTC. Translated, it gives CAISEPAGEYV.

The chain links TRBV10-3 to TRBJ1-1; D unresolved. CDR3 length: 13 residues. Germline V gives CDR1 ENHRY, CDR2 SYGVKD. Trimming took off 8 bases at V and 6 bases at J, with 16 bases between the two ends. The CDR3: CAISAGLWSEAFF. The DNA for the CDR3 is TGTGCCATCTCGGCAGGCCTTTGGTCTGAAGCTTTCTTT.

This chain uses TRBV11-2 with TRBJ1-4, with unresolved D. With 4 bases removed from V and 8 bases from J, the gap between germline ends came to 17 bases. The CDR3 loop spans 15 amino acids. The V gene's germline CDR1 is SGHAT and CDR2 FQNNGV. The CDR3 here is CASSSVDEGREKLFF. CDR3 DNA: TGTGCCAGCAGCTCGGTAGACGAGGGCCGCGAAAAACTGTTTTTT.

V and J are TRBV30 and TRBJ2-3; 13 bases align to TRBD2. Trimming took 2 bases from V and 1 from J; bases not matched to a gene: 3. Germline-derived CDR1 and CDR2 are GTSNPN and SVGIG (reference sequence). The CDR3 consists of 16 residues. The CDR3 spells CAWSFGLAGGTDTQYF. CDR3 sequence (DNA): TGTGCCTGGAGTTTCGGACTAGCGGGGGGCACAGATACGCAGTATTTT.

The rearrangement uses TRBV30 and TRBJ2-1, with 9 bases lining up with TRBD1. Germline V lookup: CDR1 GTSNPN, CDR2 SVGIG (reference sequence). The length of the CDR3 is 13 residues. Trimming removed 5 bases from V and 4 bases from J; junction bases left unmatched: 3. CDR3 sequence (DNA): TGTGCCTGGGGGACAGGGTTTTACAATGAGCAGTTCTTC. It codes for CAWGTGFYNEQFF. The variable domain in full, with the rest retrieved from reference TRBV30 and TRBJ2-1, is SQTIHQWPATLVQPVGSPLSLECTVEGTSNPNLYWYRQAAGRGLQLLFYSVGIGQISSEVPQNLSASRPQDRQFILSSKKLLLSDSGFYLCAWGTGFYNEQFFGPGTRLTVL.

V gene TRBV6-2 or TRBV6-3 combines with J gene TRBJ1-5; D uncertain. CDR3 length equals 12 residues. Germline CDR1 and CDR2: MNHEY and SVGEGT. With 2 bases removed from V and 6 bases from J, the gap between germline ends came to 5 bases. The CDR3 coding sequence is TGTGCCAGCAGTTACCCCAGTCAGCCCCAGCATTTT. Protein: CASSYPSQPQHF.

V usage is TRBV3-1 (or the pseudogene TRBV3-2) and J usage is TRBJ1-1; D is uncertain. Trimming shortened V by 2 bases and J by 1 base, and 23 bases separated the two germline ends. CDR1 is LGHDT and CDR2 is YNNKEL in the germline V gene (reference sequence). The CDR3 length is 19 residues. As DNA, the CDR3 is TGTGCCAGCAGCCAAACAATAGGTATCCGAGGTTATTCGAACACTGAAGCTTTCTTT. Its protein is CASSQTIGIRGYSNTEAFF.

This chain links TRBV5-1 with TRBJ2-1; 7 bases are shared with TRBD1. V shed 2 bases and J 8 bases; nucleotides not matched to a gene: 10. This CDR3 spans 15 amino acids. The germline CDR1 and CDR2 sequences are SGHRS and YFSETQ. The CDR3 region is CASSLQGFTIDEQFF. The DNA of the CDR3 is TGCGCCAGCAGCTTACAGGGGTTTACAATCGATGAGCAGTTCTTC.

The genes are TRBV5-1 and TRBJ2-5; 11 nucleotides align to TRBD2. The CDR3 runs to 18 residues. Germline V gene lookup returns CDR1 SGHRS and CDR2 YFSETQ. V lost 3 bases and J lost 1; bases outside the gene matches: 11. The CDR3 sequence is CASSSLTRLAGSQETQYF. Here the CDR3 DNA reads TGCGCCAGCAGCTCCTTGACCCGACTAGCGGGGTCCCAAGAGACCCAGTACTTC.

The genes are TRBV28 and TRBJ1-4, with 11 positions matching TRBD1. In germline, CDR1 is MDHEN, CDR2 SYDVKM. The CDR3 is 15 amino acids. With 2 bases clipped from V and 7 bases from J, the junction kept 3 bases outside the gene matches. CDR3 region: CASSLRTGGREKLFF. In nucleotides, the CDR3 is TGTGCCAGCAGTTTAAGGACAGGGGGCCGTGAAAAACTGTTTTTT.

V usage is TRBV12-3 or TRBV12-4 and J usage is TRBJ1-3; D remains ambiguous. There are 13 residues in the CDR3. V gave up 4 bases and J gave up 8 bases, with 12 bases separating them. The CDR3 bases are TGTGCCAGCAGTTCTACCCTATTCTACACCATATATTTT. It yields the protein CASSSTLFYTIYF.

This clone was picked up one time. The chain uses TRBV7-2 and TRBJ2-2; 9 bases align to TRBD2. Germline values: CDR1 SGHTA, CDR2 FQGNSA. Trimming removed 4 bases from V and 0 bases from J; junction bases left unmatched: 12. The CDR3 spans 19 residues. The CDR3 region has the DNA TGTGCCAGCAGCTACCACTCGGGACTAGCCGGACCGAACACCGGGGAGCTGTTTTTT. It codes for CASSYHSGLAGPNTGELFF.

V gene TRBV23-1 combines with J gene TRBJ2-7, with D uncertain. TRBV23-1 has ORF status, its function being uncertain. V was pared by 9 bases and J by 3 bases, with 6 bases between. The CDR3 has 10 residues. CDR3 sequence reads: CARQYYEQYF. The CDR3 DNA reads TGCGCCAGACAGTACTACGAGCAGTACTTC.

The chain combines TRBV28 with TRBJ2-2, with no clear D. The CDR3 runs to 11 residues. V was cut by 3 bases and J by 7 bases, with 3 bases left in between. CDR1 and CDR2 (germline): MDHEN, SYDVKM. The CDR3: CASSFNGELFF. The CDR3 DNA reads TGTGCCAGCAGTTTCAACGGGGAGCTGTTTTTT.

The CDR3 sequence: CASSRKGADSNNEQFF. The CDR3, as DNA: TGTGCCAGCAGTAGGAAGGGGGCGGACTCGAACAATGAGCAGTTCTTC. This chain links TRBV2 with TRBJ2-1; TRBD1 matches 7 bases. This CDR3 has 16 amino acids. The junction had 12 bases not matched to a gene; V was cut back by 5 bases and J by 5 bases. Germline loops: CDR1 SNHLY, CDR2 FYNNEI.

V gene TRBV13 combines with J gene TRBJ2-2; D possibly corresponds to TRBD2 (5 bases). This CDR3 has 15 amino acids. The V end was cut by 5 bases, the J end by 4 bases, with 14 bases between. Germline values: CDR1 PRHDT, CDR2 FYEKMQ (reference sequence). CDR3 bases: TGTGCCAGCAGCCGCCTGAGGGCGGGCACCGGGGAGCTGTTTTTT. It encodes CASSRLRAGTGELFF.

The chain is built from TRBV19 and TRBJ1-2; 7 bases are a match to TRBD1. CDR3 length: 13 amino acids. Germline assignment: CDR1 LNHDA and CDR2 SQIVND (reference sequence). V trimming: 7 bases; J trimming: 3 bases; junction bases outside the gene matches: 5. CDR3 in DNA: TGTGCCAGTAACACCGGGACAGACTATGGCTACACCTTC. Its protein product is CASNTGTDYGYTF.

The chain combines TRBV5-1 with TRBJ2-6; weak D call: TRBD2 (6 bases). Trimming took off 7 bases at V and 0 bases at J, with 8 bases between the two ends. In germline, CDR1 is SGHRS, CDR2 YFSETQ. CDR3 length equals 14 residues. The DNA for the CDR3 is TGCGCCAGCCGCGGGACCTCTGGGGCCAACGTCCTGACTTTC. Amino acid sequence: CASRGTSGANVLTF.